One and the same sample provided the 3 T cell receptor beta chains below, sequenced in a study of blood T cell repertoires in COVID-19. Assay used: immunoSEQ multiplex PCR; TCRdb lists only in-frame clones, some missing. This table holds about 120,000 clones, roughly 90% found once. Sequencing was performed on peripheral blood. These receptors originate from a man between 60 and 70 years old with COVID-19, enrolled during active disease.

The chain is built from TRBV6-5 and TRBJ2-6, with D possibly TRBD1 on 5 matching bases. Germline loops: CDR1 MNHEY, CDR2 SVGAGI. CDR3 size: 13 residues. The germline V and J ends were trimmed by 8 bases and 2 bases, with 7 bases remaining between them. CDR3 region: CASRQPGANVLTF. The CDR3 nucleotides are TGTGCCAGCCGACAGCCTGGGGCCAACGTCCTGACTTTC.

The chain combines TRBV29-1 with TRBJ2-7, with TRBD1 matching 9 bases. This CDR3 is built from 15 residues. Germline trimming cut 3 bases from V and 2 bases from J; bases unmatched to any gene: 8. Germline assignment: CDR1 SQVTM and CDR2 ANQGSEA. The DNA of the CDR3 is TGCAGCGTTGAGTTACAGGGGGCATCCCCCTACGAGCAGTACTTC. Translation gives CSVELQGASPYEQYF.

This chain connects TRBV19 to TRBJ2-7, with D possibly TRBD1 on 10 matching bases. The germline V gene has CDR1 LNHDA and CDR2 SQIVND (reference sequence). CDR3 length: 15 amino acids. V gave up 6 bases and J gave up 4 bases, with 19 bases separating them. The CDR3 nucleotides are TGTGCCAGTAGCCTAGCGGGACAGGGGAGATACGAGCAGTACTTC. It encodes CASSLAGQGRYEQYF.